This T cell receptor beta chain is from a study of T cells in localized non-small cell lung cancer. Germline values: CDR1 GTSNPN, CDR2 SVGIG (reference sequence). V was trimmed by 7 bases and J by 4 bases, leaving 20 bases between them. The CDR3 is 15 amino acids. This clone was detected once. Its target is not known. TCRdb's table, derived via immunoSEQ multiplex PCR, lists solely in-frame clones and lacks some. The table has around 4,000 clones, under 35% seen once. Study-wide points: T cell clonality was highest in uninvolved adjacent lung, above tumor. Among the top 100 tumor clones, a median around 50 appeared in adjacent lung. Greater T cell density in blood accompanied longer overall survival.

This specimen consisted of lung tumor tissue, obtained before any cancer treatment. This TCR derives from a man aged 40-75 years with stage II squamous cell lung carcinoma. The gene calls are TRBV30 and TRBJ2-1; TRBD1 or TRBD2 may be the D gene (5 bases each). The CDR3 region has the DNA TGTGCCTACGTCTGGGGGTGGATTCTTTACAATGAGCAGTTCTTC. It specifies CAYVWGWILYNEQFF.